Listed below are T cell receptor beta chains from one sample, sequenced in a study of blood T cell repertoires in COVID-19. Generated by immunoSEQ multiplex PCR, the TCRdb table keeps only in-frame clones and is missing some. The profile covers more than 55,000 clones, with roughly 85% appearing a single time and 32% taken by the ten largest. Material: peripheral blood. All receptors derive from a human donor in a cohort sampled during active COVID-19. CDR3s include the opening cysteine and the closing phenylalanine or tryptophan. D genes are given only for firm matches. Not all rows give a size; the values are once, few, many and, for expanded clones, a class.

j_call clone_size v_call d_call cdr3_nt cdr3_aa
TRBJ2-5 . TRBV5-6 TRBD1 TGTGCCAGCAGCTTGGGGTACAGGGGGCAAGAGACCCAGTACTTC CASSLGYRGQETQYF
TRBJ1-3 . TRBV28 . TGTGCCAGCTACGGGGGTCTGAACACCATATATTTT CASYGGLNTIYF
TRBJ2-6 . TRBV2 TRBD1 TGTGCCAGCAGTGAACTCAGGACAGGGGAGTTCTCTGGGGCCAACGTCCTGACTTTC CASSELRTGEFSGANVLTF
TRBJ2-2 . TRBV7-6 . TGTGCCAGCAGCTTAACTAGGACCGGGGAGCTGTTTTTT CASSLTRTGELFF
TRBJ2-1 few TRBV9 TRBD2 TGTGCCAGCAGCGTCACTCTCGGACTAGCGGTAGGCGATGAGCAGTTCTTC CASSVTLGLAVGDEQFF
TRBJ1-1 few TRBV30 . TGTGCCTGGAGTACAAGGGGCCCGAACACTGAAGCTTTCTTT CAWSTRGPNTEAFF
TRBJ1-1 . TRBV3-1/TRBV3-2 TRBD1 TGTGCCAGCAGGACCCGGGACAGGGGATATGCTTTCTTT CASRTRDRGYAFF
TRBJ2-7 . TRBV15 . TGTGCCACCAGCATTTCATCGACTCGTGTCGACGAGCAGTACTTC CATSISSTRVDEQYF
TRBJ2-3 . TRBV19 . TGTGCCAGTAGAGGCTCGACTAGGGGTGGAACAGATACGCAGTATTTT CASRGSTRGGTDTQYF
TRBJ2-6 . TRBV4-2 TRBD1 TGTGCCAGCAGCCAAGTAACGACAGGGGGCATGGGGGCCAACGTCCTGACTTTC CASSQVTTGGMGANVLTF
TRBJ2-3 . TRBV5-1 . TGCGCCAGCAGCTTCAGTCGGCCAGGGCTCACAGATACGCAGTATTTT CASSFSRPGLTDTQYF
TRBJ2-3 . TRBV11-3 TRBD1 TGTGCCAGCAGCTTGGGACAGGGAGGAGATACGCAGTATTTT CASSLGQGGDTQYF
TRBJ2-7 . TRBV7-6 . TGTGCCAGCAGCACCAGCCCCTCGAGCGGCTCCTACGAGCAGTACTTC CASSTSPSSGSYEQYF
TRBJ2-1 . TRBV20-1 . TGCAGTGCTTTCCGCAATGAGCAGTTCTTC CSAFRNEQFF
TRBJ1-6 . TRBV11-2 . TGTGCCAGCAGCTTAAGGGGCAGGGGATTTTCACCCCTCCACTTT CASSLRGRGFSPLHF
TRBJ1-1 . TRBV19 . TGTGCCAGTAGTACAGGACAGCGGCGGAACACTGAAGCTTTCTTT CASSTGQRRNTEAFF
TRBJ2-1 . TRBV11-2 . TGTGCCAGCAGCCCCCTAGGGGGTGAGGAGTTCTTC CASSPLGGEEFF
TRBJ2-1 . TRBV3-1/TRBV3-2 . TGTGCCAGCAGCTCCCGGGGAAATGAGCAGTTCTTC CASSSRGNEQFF
TRBJ2-3 once TRBV30 TRBD2 TGTGCCTGGAGTAAAACAGCGGGAGCAGATACGCAGTATTTT CAWSKTAGADTQYF
TRBJ2-4 once TRBV30 TRBD2 TGTGCCTGGAGATCTAGCGGGAACATTCAGTACTTC CAWRSSGNIQYF
TRBJ2-3 . TRBV9 . TGTGCCAGCAGCCCCCTCCCCGGCAGGGCGGGGACAGATACGCAGTATTTT CASSPLPGRAGTDTQYF
TRBJ1-1 once TRBV7-9 . TGTGCCAGCGCCTCGCGGGACGGGGTGAACACTGAAGCTTTCTTT CASASRDGVNTEAFF
TRBJ2-5 . TRBV4-3 TRBD1 TGCGCCAGCAGCCAGGGGGGACAGGACAGGACCCAGTACTTC CASSQGGQDRTQYF
TRBJ1-3 . TRBV14 . TGTGCCAGCAGCCCCCCCGGGGTTACCCTCACTGGAAACACCATATATTTT CASSPPGVTLTGNTIYF
TRBJ2-7 . TRBV4-3 TRBD1 TGCGCCAGCAGCCAAGATTTATCCGGACAGGGCCTTGACGAGCAGTACTTC CASSQDLSGQGLDEQYF
TRBJ2-1 . TRBV28 . TGTGCCAGCAGTTTAACCAGGCTGGGCAATGAGCAGTTCTTC CASSLTRLGNEQFF
TRBJ1-4 . TRBV21-1 . TGTGCCAGCACCCTCGGCCGGGACACAACCTCTACTAATGAAAAACTGTTTTTT CASTLGRDTTSTNEKLFF
TRBJ2-1 . TRBV27 TRBD2 TGTGCCAGCAGTTTATCGACGGGAGGCTACAATGAGCAGTTCTTC CASSLSTGGYNEQFF
TRBJ2-3 once TRBV7-8 TRBD2 TGTGCCAGCAGCCAAACCGTGGCTAGCGGGAGAGGTACGCAGTATTTT CASSQTVASGRGTQYF
TRBJ2-7 . TRBV7-9 TRBD2 TGTGCCAGCAGCTTTACTAGCGGACAAAGCTACGAGCAGTACTTC CASSFTSGQSYEQYF
TRBJ1-6 . TRBV6-5 TRBD1 TGTGCCAGCAGCCGGGACAGGGATTCACCCCTCCACTTT CASSRDRDSPLHF
TRBJ2-1 . TRBV18 . TGTGCCAGCTCACCCATCTATAGGGGCAATGAGCAGTTCTTC CASSPIYRGNEQFF
TRBJ2-7 . TRBV10-3 TRBD2 TGTGCCATCAGTGTGGCTAGCGGGAGCCCCAACGAGCAGTACTTC CAISVASGSPNEQYF
TRBJ2-3 . TRBV7-3 TRBD1 TGTGCCAGCAGCCTACCCCGGACAGGGGCCGGCACAGATACGCAGTATTTT CASSLPRTGAGTDTQYF
TRBJ1-1 . TRBV7-2 TRBD1 TGTGCCAGCAGCCCTACTTCGGACAGGTTTATTGAAGCTTTCTTT CASSPTSDRFIEAFF
TRBJ2-7 . TRBV5-1 TRBD1 TGCGCCAGCAGCTTGAACAGGGGCGACGAGCAGTACTTC CASSLNRGDEQYF
TRBJ1-3 . TRBV19 TRBD1 TGTGCCAGTATCAGGACAGGGAGGCCCTCTGGAAACACCATATATTTT CASIRTGRPSGNTIYF
TRBJ1-2 . TRBV4-1 . TGCGCCAGCAGCCAAGACCGGGGGGAATGGTATGGCTACACCTTC CASSQDRGEWYGYTF
TRBJ1-1 once TRBV7-3 . TGTGCCAGCAGCTCAAAACCGGGGAACACTGAAGCTTTCTTT CASSSKPGNTEAFF
TRBJ2-1 . TRBV7-9 TRBD2 TGTGCCAGCAGCATAGGGGACTACTTTTCGGAGCAGTTCTTC CASSIGDYFSEQFF
TRBJ1-1 . TRBV3-1/TRBV3-2 TRBD1 TGTGCCAGCACCCGGACAGGGCACACTGAAGCTTTCTTT CASTRTGHTEAFF
TRBJ1-3 . TRBV7-8 . TGTGCCAGCAGCTTAGTCCGTACAGGGACTGGAAACACCATATATTTT CASSLVRTGTGNTIYF
TRBJ2-3 . TRBV6-5 . TGTGCCAGCAGACCCATACCGGAGGTGGATACGCAGTATTTT CASRPIPEVDTQYF
TRBJ1-2 . TRBV6-1 . TGTGCCAGCAGTGAAGGGAGCGAAGGTAGCGGCTACACCTTC CASSEGSEGSGYTF
TRBJ2-5 . TRBV12-5 . TGTGCTAGTGCCAAGCTAGGGGTGAGGGAGACCCAGTACTTC CASAKLGVRETQYF